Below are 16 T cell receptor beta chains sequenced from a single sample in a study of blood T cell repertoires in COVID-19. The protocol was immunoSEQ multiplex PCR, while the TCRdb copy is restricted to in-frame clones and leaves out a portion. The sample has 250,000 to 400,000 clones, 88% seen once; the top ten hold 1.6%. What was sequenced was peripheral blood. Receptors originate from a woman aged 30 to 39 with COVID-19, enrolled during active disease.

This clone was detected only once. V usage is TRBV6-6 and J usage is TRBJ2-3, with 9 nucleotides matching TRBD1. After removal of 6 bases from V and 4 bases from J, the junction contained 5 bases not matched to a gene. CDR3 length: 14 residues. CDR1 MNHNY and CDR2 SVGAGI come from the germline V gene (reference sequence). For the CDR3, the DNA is TGTGCCAGCAGCCCGGGACAGGGTCCAGATACGCAGTATTTT. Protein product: CASSPGQGPDTQYF.

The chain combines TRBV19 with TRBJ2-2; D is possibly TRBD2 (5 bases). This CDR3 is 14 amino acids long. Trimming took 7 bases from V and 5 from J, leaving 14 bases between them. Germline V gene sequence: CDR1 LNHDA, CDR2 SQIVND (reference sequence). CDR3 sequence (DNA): TGTGCCAGTAAACCGTTGACGGGAACCGGGGAGCTGTTTTTT. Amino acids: CASKPLTGTGELFF.

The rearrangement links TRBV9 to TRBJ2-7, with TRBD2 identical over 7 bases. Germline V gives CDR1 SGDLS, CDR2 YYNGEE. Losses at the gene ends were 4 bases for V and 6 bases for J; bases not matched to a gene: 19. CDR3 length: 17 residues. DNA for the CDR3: TGTGCCAGCAGCCAGGGCCAAAACCGGGGGGTCCTCGGCGAGCAGTACTTC. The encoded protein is CASSQGQNRGVLGEQYF. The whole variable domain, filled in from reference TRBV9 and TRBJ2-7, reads DSGVTQTPKHLITATGQRVTLRCSPRSGDLSVYWYQQSLDQGLQFLIQYYNGEERAKGNILERFSAQQFPDLHSELNLSSLELGDSALYFCASSQGQNRGVLGEQYFGPGTRLTVT.

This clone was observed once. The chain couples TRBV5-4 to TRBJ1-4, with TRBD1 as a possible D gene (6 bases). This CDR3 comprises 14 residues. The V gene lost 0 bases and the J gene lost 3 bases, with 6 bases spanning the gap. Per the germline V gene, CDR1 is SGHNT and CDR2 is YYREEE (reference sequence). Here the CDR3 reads CASSLGQANEKLFF. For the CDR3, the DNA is TGTGCCAGCAGCTTGGGACAGGCTAATGAAAAACTGTTTTTT.

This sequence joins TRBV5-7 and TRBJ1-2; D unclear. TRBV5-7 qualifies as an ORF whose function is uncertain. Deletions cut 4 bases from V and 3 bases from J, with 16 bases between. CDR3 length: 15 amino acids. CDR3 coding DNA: TGTGCCAGCAGCGAGATGGACGGAGGTCACTATGGCTACACCTTC. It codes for CASSEMDGGHYGYTF.

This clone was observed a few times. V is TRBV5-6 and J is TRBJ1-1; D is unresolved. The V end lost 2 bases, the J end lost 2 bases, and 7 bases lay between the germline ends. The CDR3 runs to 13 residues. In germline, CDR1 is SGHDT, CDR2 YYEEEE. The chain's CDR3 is CASSFSVNTEAFF. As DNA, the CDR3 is TGTGCCAGCAGCTTCTCAGTTAACACTGAAGCTTTCTTT.

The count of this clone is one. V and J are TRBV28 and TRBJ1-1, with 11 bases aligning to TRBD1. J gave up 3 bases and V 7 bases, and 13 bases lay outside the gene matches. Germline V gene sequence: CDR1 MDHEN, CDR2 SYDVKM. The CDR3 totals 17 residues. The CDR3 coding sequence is TGTGCCAGCATCCTTCCCCCGGGACAGGGGGGCCACACTGAAGCTTTCTTT. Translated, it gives CASILPPGQGGHTEAFF.

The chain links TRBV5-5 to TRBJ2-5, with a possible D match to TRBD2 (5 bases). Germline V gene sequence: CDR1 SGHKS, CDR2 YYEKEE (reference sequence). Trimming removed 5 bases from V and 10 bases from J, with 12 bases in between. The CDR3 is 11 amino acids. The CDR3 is CASSYTAVQYF. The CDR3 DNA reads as TGTGCCAGCAGTTATACAGCGGTCCAGTACTTC.

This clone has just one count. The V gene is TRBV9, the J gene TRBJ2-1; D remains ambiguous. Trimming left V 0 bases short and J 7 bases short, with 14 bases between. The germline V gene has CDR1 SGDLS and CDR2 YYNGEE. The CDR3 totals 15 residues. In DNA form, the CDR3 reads TGTGCCAGCAGCGTAGCCCCATATACTGAGAATGAGCAGTTCTTC. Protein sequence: CASSVAPYTENEQFF.

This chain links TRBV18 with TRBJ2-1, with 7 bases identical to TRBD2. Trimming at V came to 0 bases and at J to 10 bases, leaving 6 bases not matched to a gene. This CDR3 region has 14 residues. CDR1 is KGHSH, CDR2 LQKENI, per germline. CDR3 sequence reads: CASSPPPGGAEQFF. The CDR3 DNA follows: TGTGCCAGCTCACCACCTCCGGGGGGAGCAGAGCAGTTCTTC.

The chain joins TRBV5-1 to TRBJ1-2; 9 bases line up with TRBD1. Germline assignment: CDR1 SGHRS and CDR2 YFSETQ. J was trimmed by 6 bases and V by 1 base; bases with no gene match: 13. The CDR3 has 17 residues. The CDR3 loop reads CASSLRTGGAKEDGYTF. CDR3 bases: TGCGCCAGCAGCTTGAGAACAGGGGGCGCAAAGGAGGATGGCTACACCTTC. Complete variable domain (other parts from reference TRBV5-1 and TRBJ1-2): KAGVTQTPRYLIKTRGQQVTLSCSPISGHRSVSWYQQTPGQGLQFLFEYFSETQRNKGNFPGRFSGRQFSNSRSEMNVSTLELGDSALYLCASSLRTGGAKEDGYTFGSGTRLTVV.

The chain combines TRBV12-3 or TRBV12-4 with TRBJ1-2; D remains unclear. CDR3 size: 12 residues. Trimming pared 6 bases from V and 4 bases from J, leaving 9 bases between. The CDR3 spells CASSRERYGYTF. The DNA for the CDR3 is TGTGCCAGCAGCCGGGAACGCTATGGCTACACCTTC.

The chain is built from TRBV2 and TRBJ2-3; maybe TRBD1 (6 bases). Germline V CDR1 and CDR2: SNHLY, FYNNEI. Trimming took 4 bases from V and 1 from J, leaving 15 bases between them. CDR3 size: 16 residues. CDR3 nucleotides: TGTGCCAGCAGTGCGACAGGTCGGAGAGGCACAGATACGCAGTATTTT. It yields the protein CASSATGRRGTDTQYF.

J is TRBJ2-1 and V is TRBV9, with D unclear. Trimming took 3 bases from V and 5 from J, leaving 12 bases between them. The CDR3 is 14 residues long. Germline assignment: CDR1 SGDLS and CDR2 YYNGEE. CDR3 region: CASSGSPSHNEQFF. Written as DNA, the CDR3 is TGTGCCAGCAGCGGTAGCCCTTCGCACAATGAGCAGTTCTTC.

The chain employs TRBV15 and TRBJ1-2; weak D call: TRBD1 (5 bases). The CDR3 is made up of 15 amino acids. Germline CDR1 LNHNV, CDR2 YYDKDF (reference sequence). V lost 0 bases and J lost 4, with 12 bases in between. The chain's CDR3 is CATSRDTDSLYGYTF. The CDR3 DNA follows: TGTGCCACCAGCAGAGACACCGACAGCCTCTATGGCTACACCTTC.

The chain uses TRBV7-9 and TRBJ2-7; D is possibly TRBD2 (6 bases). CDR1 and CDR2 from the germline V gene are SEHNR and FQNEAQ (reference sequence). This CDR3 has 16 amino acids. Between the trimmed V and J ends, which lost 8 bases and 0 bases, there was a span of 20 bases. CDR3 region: CASGPAGILSSYEQYF. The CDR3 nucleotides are TGTGCCAGCGGCCCTGCGGGGATACTAAGCTCCTACGAGCAGTACTTC. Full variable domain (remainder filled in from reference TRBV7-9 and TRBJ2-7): DTGVSQNPRHKITKRGQNVTFRCDPISEHNRLYWYRQTLGQGPEFLTYFQNEAQLEKSRLLSDRFSAERPKGSFSTLEIQRTEQGDSAMYLCASGPAGILSSYEQYFGPGTRLTVT.